This T cell receptor beta chain is drawn from a study of T cell changes during pregnancy in multiple sclerosis. This clone was seen repeatedly, ten times or more. Libraries were prepared by immunoSEQ multiplex PCR; TCRdb keeps only in-frame clonotypes and omits some of them. The profile covers around 34,000 clones, with over 75% appearing a single time and roughly an eighth taken by the ten largest. Specimen: CD8+ T cells from peripheral blood mononuclear cells, collected in the first trimester of pregnancy. The sequence came from a female donor with multiple sclerosis, enrolled in a pregnancy study.

CDR3 in amino acids: CASSPSSRQGHRNTEAFF. The CDR3 DNA follows: TGTGCCAGCAGTCCCTCTTCGAGGCAGGGACATAGGAACACTGAAGCTTTCTTT. The J gene is TRBJ1-1, the V gene TRBV27; the D gene is possibly TRBD1 (6 bases). The V gene lost 5 bases and the J gene lost 1 base, with 23 bases spanning the gap. This CDR3 contains 18 residues. Per the germline V gene, CDR1 is MNHEY and CDR2 is SMNVEV (reference sequence).